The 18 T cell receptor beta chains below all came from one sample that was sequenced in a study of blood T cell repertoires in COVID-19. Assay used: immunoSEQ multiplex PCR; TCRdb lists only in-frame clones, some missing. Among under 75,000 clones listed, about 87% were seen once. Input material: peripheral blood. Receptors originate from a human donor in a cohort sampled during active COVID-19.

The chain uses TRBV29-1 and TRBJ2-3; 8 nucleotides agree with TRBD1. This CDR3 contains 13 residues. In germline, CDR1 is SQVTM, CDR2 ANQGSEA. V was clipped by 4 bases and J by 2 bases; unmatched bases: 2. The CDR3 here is CSVGGQVTDTQYF. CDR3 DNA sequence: TGCAGCGTTGGGGGACAGGTCACAGATACGCAGTATTTT.

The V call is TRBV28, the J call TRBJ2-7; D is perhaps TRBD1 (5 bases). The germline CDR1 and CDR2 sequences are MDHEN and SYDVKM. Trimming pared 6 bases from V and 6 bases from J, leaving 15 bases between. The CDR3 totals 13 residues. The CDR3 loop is CASSLQVASEQYF. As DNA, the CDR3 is TGTGCCAGCAGCCTACAGGTTGCGAGCGAGCAGTACTTC.

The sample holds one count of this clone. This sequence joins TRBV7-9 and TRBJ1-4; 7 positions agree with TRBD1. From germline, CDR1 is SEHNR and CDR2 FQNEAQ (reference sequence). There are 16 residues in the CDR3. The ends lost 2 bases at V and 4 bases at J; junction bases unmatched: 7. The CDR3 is CASSLRQTGSNEKLFF. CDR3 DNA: TGTGCCAGCAGCTTAAGGCAGACAGGGAGTAATGAAAAACTGTTTTTT.

The CDR3: CASSSPDRVEQYF. Written as DNA, the CDR3 is TGTGCCAGCAGCTCACCGGACAGGGTCGAGCAGTACTTC. J is TRBJ2-7 and V is TRBV28; 8 positions agree with TRBD1. V trimming: 6 bases; J trimming: 6 bases; junction bases outside the gene matches: 7. Germline V gene data show CDR1 as MDHEN and CDR2 as SYDVKM. CDR3 length: 13 residues. Looking up the rest from reference TRBV28 and TRBJ2-7 gives the full variable domain: DVKVTQSSRYLVKRTGEKVFLECVQDMDHENMFWYRQDPGLGLRLIYFSYDVKMKEKGDIPEGYSVSREKKERFSLILESASTNQTSMYLCASSSPDRVEQYFGPGTRLTVT.

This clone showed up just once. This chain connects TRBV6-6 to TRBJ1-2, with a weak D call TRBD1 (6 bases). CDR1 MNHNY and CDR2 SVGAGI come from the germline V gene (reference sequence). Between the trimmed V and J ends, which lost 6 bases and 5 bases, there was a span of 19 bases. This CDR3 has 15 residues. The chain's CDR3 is CASRGGRGGLYGYTF. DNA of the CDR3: TGTGCCAGCAGGGGAGGGAGAGGGGGATTATATGGCTACACCTTC.

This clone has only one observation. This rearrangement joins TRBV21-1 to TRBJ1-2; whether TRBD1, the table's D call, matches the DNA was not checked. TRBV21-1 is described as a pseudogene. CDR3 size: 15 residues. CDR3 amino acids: CASSKGSRVQLGRYF. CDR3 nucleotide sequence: TGTGCCAGCAGCAAAGGGTCCAGGGTGCAACTCGGGCGCTACTTC.

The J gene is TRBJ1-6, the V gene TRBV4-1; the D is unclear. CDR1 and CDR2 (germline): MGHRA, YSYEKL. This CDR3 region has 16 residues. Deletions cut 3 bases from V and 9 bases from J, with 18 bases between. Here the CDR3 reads CASSQDPRRDSSPLHF. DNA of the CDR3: TGCGCCAGCAGCCAGGATCCTAGGAGGGATTCTTCACCCCTCCACTTT.

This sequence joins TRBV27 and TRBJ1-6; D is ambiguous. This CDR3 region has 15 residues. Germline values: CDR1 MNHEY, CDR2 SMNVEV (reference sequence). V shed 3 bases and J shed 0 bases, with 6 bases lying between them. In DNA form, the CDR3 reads TGTGCCAGCAGTTTTTGGAGCTCCTATAATTCACCCCTCCACTTT. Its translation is CASSFWSSYNSPLHF.

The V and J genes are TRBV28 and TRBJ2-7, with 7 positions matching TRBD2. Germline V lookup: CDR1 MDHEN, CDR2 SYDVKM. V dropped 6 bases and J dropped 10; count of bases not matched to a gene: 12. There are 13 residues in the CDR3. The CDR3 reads CASSPGVAGLQYF. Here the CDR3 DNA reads TGTGCCAGCAGCCCCGGGGTAGCGGGTTTACAGTACTTC.

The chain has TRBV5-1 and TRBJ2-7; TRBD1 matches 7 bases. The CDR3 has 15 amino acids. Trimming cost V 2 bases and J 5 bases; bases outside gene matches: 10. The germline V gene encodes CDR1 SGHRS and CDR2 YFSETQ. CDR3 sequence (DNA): TGCGCCAGCAGCTTACGAACAGGGGATCCCCACGAGCAGTACTTC. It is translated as CASSLRTGDPHEQYF.

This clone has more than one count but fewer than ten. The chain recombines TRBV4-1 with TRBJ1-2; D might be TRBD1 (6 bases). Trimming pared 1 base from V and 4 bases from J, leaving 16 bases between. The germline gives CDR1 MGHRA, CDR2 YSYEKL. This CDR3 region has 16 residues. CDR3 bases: TGCGCCAGCAGCCAAGGAGTGGACAGTCTGAGCTATGGCTACACCTTC. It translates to CASSQGVDSLSYGYTF.

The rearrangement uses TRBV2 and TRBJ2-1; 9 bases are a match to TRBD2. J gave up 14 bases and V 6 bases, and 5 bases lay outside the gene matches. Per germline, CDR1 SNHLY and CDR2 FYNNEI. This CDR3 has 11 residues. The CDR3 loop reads CASRVAGAKFF. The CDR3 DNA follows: TGTGCCAGCAGGGTAGCGGGGGCGAAGTTCTTC.

The CDR3 sequence: CASSGGQGAAQPQHF. The CDR3 bases are TGTGCCAGCAGTGGGGGACAGGGGGCTGCTCAGCCCCAGCATTTT. The J gene is TRBJ1-5, the V gene TRBV28, with 12 bases that match TRBD1. The CDR3 has 15 amino acids. V gave up 5 bases and J gave up 6 bases; unmatched junction bases: 5. Germline V gene data show CDR1 as MDHEN and CDR2 as SYDVKM.

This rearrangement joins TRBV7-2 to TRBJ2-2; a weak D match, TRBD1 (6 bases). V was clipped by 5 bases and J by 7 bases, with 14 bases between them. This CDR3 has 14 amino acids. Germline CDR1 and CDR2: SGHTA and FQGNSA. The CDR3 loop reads CASSPQGDIGELFF. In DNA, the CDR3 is TGTGCCAGCAGCCCACAGGGTGACATCGGGGAGCTGTTTTTT.

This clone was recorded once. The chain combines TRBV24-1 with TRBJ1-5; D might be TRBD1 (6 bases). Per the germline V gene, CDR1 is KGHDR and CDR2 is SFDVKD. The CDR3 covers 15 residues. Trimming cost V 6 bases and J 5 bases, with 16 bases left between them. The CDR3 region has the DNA TGTGCCACCAGTTACGGGGGGGCGGGCGATCAGCCCCAGCATTTT. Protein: CATSYGGAGDQPQHF.

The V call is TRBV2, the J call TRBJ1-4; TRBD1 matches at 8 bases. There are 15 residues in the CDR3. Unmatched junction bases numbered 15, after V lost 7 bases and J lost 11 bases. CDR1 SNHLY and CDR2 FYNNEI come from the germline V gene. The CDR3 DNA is TGTGCCAGCACGCTCGTATCAGGGGGCCTCGGGAAACTGTTTTTT. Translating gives CASTLVSGGLGKLFF.

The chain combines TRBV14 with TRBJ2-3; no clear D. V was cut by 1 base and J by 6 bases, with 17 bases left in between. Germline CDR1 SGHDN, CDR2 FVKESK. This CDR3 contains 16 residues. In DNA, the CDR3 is TGTGCCAGCAGCCAAGGAACGGGTCTGGTTGCGGATACGCAGTATTTT. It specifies CASSQGTGLVADTQYF.

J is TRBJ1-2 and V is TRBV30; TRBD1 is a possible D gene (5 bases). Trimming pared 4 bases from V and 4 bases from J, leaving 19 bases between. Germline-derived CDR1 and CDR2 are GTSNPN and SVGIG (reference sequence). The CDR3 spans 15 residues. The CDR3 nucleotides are TGTGCCTGGATATACCCGACGACAGTGGGCTATGGCTACACCTTC. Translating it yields CAWIYPTTVGYGYTF.